A selection of T cell receptor beta chains follows, all from one sample in a study of Ad26.COV2.S vaccination and SARS-CoV-2 variants. Repertoires were generated with immunoSEQ multiplex PCR, while TCRdb's copy carries only in-frame clones and drops some. The table records 440,000 or so clones, 80% to 95% of them present only once. The sequences come from peripheral blood, collected in a trial of Ad26.COV2.S vaccine versus placebo. Receptor source: a person between 18 and 59 years old who received the Ad26.COV2.S COVID-19 vaccine or a placebo. The CDR3 runs from the conserved cysteine through the conserved F or W. The D gene is left open where the match is weak. Some rows mark clone size as missing; the rest say once, few, many or name a class of expanded clone.

j_call d_call clone_size v_call cdr3_aa cdr3_nt
TRBJ1-2 TRBD1 . TRBV14 CASSQANQGAQYGYTF TGTGCCAGCAGCCAAGCGAACCAGGGGGCACAATATGGCTACACCTTC
TRBJ1-6 . . TRBV28 CASSFERGNNSPLHF TGTGCCAGCAGTTTCGAGCGGGGAAATAATTCACCCCTCCACTTT
TRBJ2-3 . . TRBV5-1 CASSLDSSTDTQYF TGCGCCAGCAGCTTGGACTCTAGCACAGATACGCAGTATTTT
TRBJ1-3 . once TRBV7-9 CASSLGAVSSGNTIYF TGTGCCAGCAGCTTAGGGGCGGTAAGCTCTGGAAACACCATATATTTT
TRBJ2-7 TRBD1 . TRBV7-8 CASSLGPGQGSYEQYF TGTGCCAGCAGCTTAGGCCCGGGACAGGGTTCCTACGAGCAGTACTTC
TRBJ1-4 . . TRBV4-3 CASSQDHTGMAEKLFF TGCGCCAGCAGCCAAGATCACACAGGGATGGCTGAAAAACTGTTTTTT
TRBJ2-7 TRBD2 . TRBV7-2 CASSVSGGSSYEQYF TGTGCCAGCAGCGTGTCCGGCGGGAGCTCCTACGAGCAGTACTTC
TRBJ1-1 . . TRBV6-6 CASSYRVWGLQNEAFF TGTGCCAGCAGTTACAGGGTTTGGGGACTGCAGAATGAAGCTTTCTTT
TRBJ2-1 TRBD2 . TRBV20-1 CSARVAGEQFF TGCAGTGCTAGAGTAGCGGGTGAGCAGTTCTTC
TRBJ2-2 . . TRBV12-3/TRBV12-4 CASRLGTGELFF TGTGCCAGCAGGCTGGGCACCGGGGAGCTGTTTTTT
TRBJ1-2 . . TRBV7-2 CASSLDTAFYGYTF TGTGCCAGCAGCTTAGATACGGCGTTCTATGGCTACACCTTC
TRBJ2-7 . . TRBV4-2 CASSPSGSASYEQYF TGTGCCAGCAGCCCCTCGGGGAGCGCATCCTACGAGCAGTACTTC
TRBJ2-7 TRBD2 . TRBV19 CASSNLAGGGEQYF TGTGCCAGTAGTAATCTAGCGGGAGGGGGCGAGCAGTACTTC
TRBJ1-6 . . TRBV11-2 CASSLYRISSYNSPLHF TGTGCCAGCAGCCTATACAGGATTAGTTCCTATAATTCACCCCTCCACTTT
TRBJ2-7 . . TRBV7-9 CASSLYPGADYEQYF TGTGCCAGCAGCCTATATCCAGGGGCCGACTACGAGCAGTACTTC
TRBJ2-3 TRBD2 . TRBV7-8 CASSLELAGDTDTQYF TGTGCCAGCAGCTTAGAATTAGCGGGAGACACAGATACGCAGTATTTT
TRBJ2-1 TRBD2 . TRBV9 CASSSLGLSSGEQFF TGTGCCAGCAGCTCCCTGGGACTATCTTCCGGTGAGCAGTTCTTC
TRBJ2-1 TRBD1 . TRBV6-2/TRBV6-3 CASSYSGTGVANEQFF TGTGCCAGCAGTTACTCCGGGACAGGGGTTGCCAATGAGCAGTTCTTC
TRBJ2-1 . . TRBV23-1 CASSQTGKNSYNEQFF TGCGCCAGCAGTCAAACCGGGAAAAATTCCTACAATGAGCAGTTCTTC
TRBJ2-7 . . TRBV5-8 CASSLDRAYYYEQYF TGTGCCAGCAGCTTGGACAGGGCATACTACTACGAGCAGTACTTC
TRBJ1-5 . . TRBV28 CASSLGGLQYQPQHF TGTGCCAGCAGTTTGGGGGGACTCCAATATCAGCCCCAGCATTTT
TRBJ1-2 . . TRBV14 CASSQDGRARYGYTF TGTGCCAGCAGCCAAGATGGAAGAGCTAGGTATGGCTACACCTTC
TRBJ2-1 . . TRBV19 CASSTRAGNEQFF TGTGCCAGTAGCACTCGGGCGGGAAATGAGCAGTTCTTC
TRBJ1-5 . . TRBV2 CASSEWGTLSNQPQHF TGTGCCAGCAGTGAATGGGGGACACTTAGCAATCAGCCCCAGCATTTT
TRBJ2-1 TRBD2 once TRBV27 CASSFAGARYNEQFF TGTGCCAGCAGTTTCGCGGGAGCAAGATACAATGAGCAGTTCTTC
TRBJ2-3 TRBD1 . TRBV6-5 CASSYIRGRTDTQYF TGTGCCAGCAGTTACATAAGGGGGCGAACAGATACGCAGTATTTT
TRBJ2-3 TRBD2 . TRBV6-2/TRBV6-3 CASSYAGLAGGRMSDTQYF TGTGCCAGCAGTTACGCCGGGCTAGCGGGAGGCCGTATGTCCGATACGCAGTATTTT